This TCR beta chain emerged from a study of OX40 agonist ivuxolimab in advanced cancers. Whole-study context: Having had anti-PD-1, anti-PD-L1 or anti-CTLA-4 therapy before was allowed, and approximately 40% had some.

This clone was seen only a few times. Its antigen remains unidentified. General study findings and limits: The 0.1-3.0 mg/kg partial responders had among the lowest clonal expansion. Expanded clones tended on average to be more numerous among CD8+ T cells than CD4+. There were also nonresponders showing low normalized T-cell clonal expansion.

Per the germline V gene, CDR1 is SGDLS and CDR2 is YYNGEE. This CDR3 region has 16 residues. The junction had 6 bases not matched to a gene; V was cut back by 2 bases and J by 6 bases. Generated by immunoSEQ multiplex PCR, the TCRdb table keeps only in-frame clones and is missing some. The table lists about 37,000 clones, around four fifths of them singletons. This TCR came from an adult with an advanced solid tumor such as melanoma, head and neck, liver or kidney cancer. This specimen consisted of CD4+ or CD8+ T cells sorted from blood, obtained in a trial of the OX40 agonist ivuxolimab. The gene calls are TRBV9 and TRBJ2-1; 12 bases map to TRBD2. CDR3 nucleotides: TGTGCCAGCAGCGTCCCTAGCGGGAGGGTCTCCAATGAGCAGTTCTTC. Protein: CASSVPSGRVSNEQFF.